These 20 T cell receptor beta chains came from one sample sequenced in a study of T cells expressing NK-cell markers. Reprocessing the 5' RACE reads, TCRdb reports a single entry for every CDR3 protein and omits DNA. Its table lists some 390,000 distinct CDR3 sequences. Specimen: blood T cells: a sorted CD56 or NKG2C T cell subset, CD4+ or CD8+ T cells, or bulk PBMC T cells (not recorded which). All receptors come from a woman between 45 and 60 years old in good health.

The chain joins TRBV11-2 to TRBJ2-5; TCRdb's assignment of TRBD1 cannot be checked, as there is no DNA. This CDR3 contains 15 residues. Germline V gene data show CDR1 as SGHAT and CDR2 as FQNNGV. Here the CDR3 reads CASSIPGQGSETQYF.

J is TRBJ2-3 and V is TRBV12-3 or TRBV12-4; without DNA, the TCRdb call of TRBD2 cannot be checked. The CDR3 has 12 residues. The CDR3 loop reads CAIGLAGDTQYF.

The genes are TRBV10-2 and TRBJ2-7. CDR3 length: 14 amino acids. Per the germline V gene, CDR1 is WSHSY and CDR2 is SAAADI. The CDR3 here is CASSGPGSSYEQYF.

The chain is built from TRBV29-1 and TRBJ2-1. Per the germline V gene, CDR1 is SQVTM and CDR2 is ANQGSEA. The CDR3 spans 13 residues. CDR3 in amino acids: CSGTGSSYNEQFF.

J is TRBJ2-1 and V is TRBV4-1; checking the TCRdb D call of TRBD2 is not possible without DNA. The CDR3 extends over 16 amino acids. Germline CDR1 and CDR2: MGHRA and YSYEKL. CDR3 region: CASSPGGAGGMNEQFF.

This rearrangement joins TRBV27 to TRBJ2-7; TCRdb selects TRBD1, and the lack of DNA leaves this call unchecked. Germline CDR1 and CDR2: MNHEY and SMNVEV (reference sequence). The CDR3 is made up of 13 amino acids. The CDR3 sequence is CASKAQAAYEQYF.

The CDR3 sequence is CASNDAGISGNTIYF. The chain combines TRBV12-3 or TRBV12-4 with TRBJ1-3. This CDR3 spans 15 amino acids.

This chain joins TRBV2 and TRBJ2-1; TCRdb reports TRBD1, a call that lacks DNA to check it against. Germline CDR1 is SNHLY and CDR2 is FYNNEI. The length of the CDR3 is 17 residues. This CDR3 is CASSRGDGVISYNEQFF.

V gene TRBV20-1 combines with J gene TRBJ2-1; TCRdb calls TRBD2, which cannot be checked without DNA. The V gene's germline CDR1 is DFQATT and CDR2 SNEGSKA (reference sequence). The CDR3 covers 12 residues. CDR3 protein: CSVKREDDEQFF.

The V and J genes are TRBV5-1 and TRBJ2-2; as DNA is missing, the TRBD2 call by TCRdb cannot be tested. CDR1 and CDR2 (germline): SGHRS, YFSETQ. The CDR3 consists of 14 residues. The CDR3 protein is CASTWTADTGELFF.

The V call is TRBV29-1, the J call TRBJ2-5; TCRdb outputs TRBD2, but without DNA this stays unchecked. CDR1 is SQVTM, CDR2 ANQGSEA, per germline. The CDR3 length is 14 residues. CDR3 sequence reads: CSVVKERVARTQYF.

V and J are TRBV5-1 and TRBJ1-1; TCRdb gives TRBD1 as the D gene, but with no DNA this cannot be confirmed. The V gene's germline CDR1 is SGHRS and CDR2 YFSETQ. This CDR3 region has 17 residues. This chain's CDR3 is CASSPDRGTPPNTEAFF.

The chain carries TRBV6-6 and TRBJ2-7; lacking DNA, the TRBD1 call made by TCRdb goes unchecked. CDR1 and CDR2 (germline): MNHNY, SVGAGI (reference sequence). This CDR3 is built from 15 residues. CDR3 sequence reads: CASSGLGGRGYEQYF.

The V gene is TRBV18, the J gene TRBJ2-7; TCRdb picks TRBD2, but there is no DNA to check that call. The CDR3 has 16 amino acids. CDR1 and CDR2 from the germline V gene are KGHSH and LQKENI. The CDR3 is CASSPPGTSLSYEQYF.

The V gene is TRBV14, the J gene TRBJ2-2. The CDR3 length is 12 residues. CDR1 is SGHDN and CDR2 is FVKESK in the germline V gene. This chain's CDR3 is CASSQAVGELFF.

The chain uses TRBV7-8 and TRBJ2-2; the D call of TRBD2 rests on TCRdb alone, since no DNA is present to check it. The CDR3 runs to 19 residues. Germline V lookup: CDR1 SGHVS, CDR2 FQNEAQ. This CDR3 reads CASSLDSRLAGSNTGELFF.

The chain employs TRBV10-3 and TRBJ2-2; TCRdb's assignment of TRBD1 cannot be checked, as there is no DNA. The CDR3 consists of 17 residues. Germline V gene data show CDR1 as ENHRY and CDR2 as SYGVKD. CDR3 sequence: CAISDPDRGRRTGELFF.

CDR3 loop: CASRPATSGSQETQYF. The gene calls are TRBV4-2 and TRBJ2-5; the D call from TCRdb, TRBD2, cannot be confirmed without DNA. Germline loops: CDR1 LGHNA, CDR2 YNFKEQ. The CDR3 sequence is 16 residues long.

V is TRBV5-5 and J is TRBJ2-3. CDR1 is SGHKS, CDR2 YYEKEE, per germline (reference sequence). This CDR3 is 14 amino acids long. CDR3 region: CASSFDHPTDTQYF.

The rearrangement joins TRBV20-1 to TRBJ2-7; absent DNA, TCRdb's TRBD2 call cannot be checked. The germline V gene has CDR1 DFQATT and CDR2 SNEGSKA (reference sequence). The CDR3 is 14 amino acids. The CDR3 spells CSAGRAGAQGEQYF.